Presented here are 13 T cell receptor beta chains from one specimen sequenced in a study of T cells after yellow fever vaccination. TCRdb used MiXCR to reprocess the 5' RACE reads, holding one entry per CDR3 protein. Of approximately 260,000 distinct CDR3 sequences listed, 10% to 15% were seen once; the top ten hold around 0.55%. The source material was CD4+ T cells sorted from PBMCs, sampled 45 days after the yellow fever booster vaccination. The receptors shown here come from a man aged 30 to 45 who received the YFV17D yellow fever vaccine.

This clonotype was seen a handful of times. The chain uses TRBV30 and TRBJ2-7, with a possible D match to TRBD2 (6 bases). The CDR3 is made up of 15 amino acids. The V gene's germline CDR1 is GTSNPN and CDR2 SVGIG (reference sequence). V lost 1 base and J 5 bases, leaving 18 bases between the germline ends. The CDR3 loop is CAWSAAPGLYDEQYF. The CDR3 nucleotides are TGTGCCTGGAGTGCTGCTCCGGGACTGTACGACGAGCAGTACTTC. Using reference TRBV30 and TRBJ2-7 for the parts outside the CDR3, the full variable domain is SQTIHQWPATLVQPVGSPLSLECTVEGTSNPNLYWYRQAAGRGLQLLFYSVGIGQISSEVPQNLSASRPQDRQFILSSKKLLLSDSGFYLCAWSAAPGLYDEQYFGPGTRLTVT.

This clonotype was observed a handful of times. The chain is built from TRBV11-1 and TRBJ2-3; D possibly uses TRBD1 or TRBD2 (5 bases each). Trimming removed 2 bases from V and 8 bases from J, with 29 bases in between. The CDR3 loop spans 19 amino acids. CDR1 and CDR2 from the germline V gene are SGHAT and FQDESV (reference sequence). Here the CDR3 DNA reads TGTGCCAGCAGCTTAAGCAGGGTTGACGGGAAGAGGCCCCCTCTTACGCAGTATTTT. This encodes CASSLSRVDGKRPPLTQYF.

This clonotype was counted a few times. The chain couples TRBV29-1 to TRBJ2-2; TRBD1 matches 9 bases. The germline V gene encodes CDR1 SQVTM and CDR2 ANQGSEA. J gave up 5 bases and V 7 bases, and 5 bases lay outside the gene matches. CDR3 size: 13 residues. For the CDR3, the DNA is TGCAGCGCAAGGACAGGGGAGACCGGGGAGCTGTTTTTT. This translates into CSARTGETGELFF.

This clonotype was seen a handful of times. The CDR3 DNA reads TGCAGTGCTAGAGGGACTAGCGGGAGGGCCACGTCTACAGATACGCAGTATTTT. It is translated as CSARGTSGRATSTDTQYF. V gene TRBV20-1 combines with J gene TRBJ2-3; TRBD2 matches at 15 bases. This CDR3 is built from 18 residues. The V gene end was trimmed by 1 base and the J gene end by 3 bases; junction bases not matched to a gene: 8. From germline, CDR1 is DFQATT and CDR2 SNEGSKA (reference sequence).

The gene calls are TRBV5-1 and TRBJ2-7; D is perhaps TRBD2 (6 bases). The germline CDR1 and CDR2 sequences are SGHRS and YFSETQ. This CDR3 has 14 amino acids. V lost 3 bases and J lost 1, with 11 bases in between. The CDR3 reads CASSSSGTSYEQYF. Written as DNA, the CDR3 is TGCGCCAGCAGCTCGTCCGGGACTTCCTACGAGCAGTACTTC.

V gene TRBV7-9 combines with J gene TRBJ1-2; the D gene is possibly TRBD1 (5 bases). Germline CDR1 reads SEHNR; CDR2 reads FQNEAQ (reference sequence). The CDR3 is 15 residues long. V lost 2 bases to trimming and J lost 4 bases, with 14 bases between them. For the CDR3, the DNA is TGTGCCAGCAGCTTAAACCAGGGCCAGCGCTATGGCTACACCTTC. Encoded protein: CASSLNQGQRYGYTF.

This chain links TRBV4-3 with TRBJ2-7; the match to TRBD2 covers 7 bases. Losses at the gene ends were 4 bases for V and 1 base for J; bases not matched to a gene: 7. The CDR3 extends over 15 amino acids. The germline V gene encodes CDR1 LGHNA and CDR2 YSLEER. The CDR3 loop reads CASSLRPAGSYEQYF. The CDR3 DNA sequence: TGCGCCAGCAGCCTTAGACCAGCGGGGTCCTACGAGCAGTACTTC.

The table lists this clonotype with a few counts. V gene TRBV11-2 combines with J gene TRBJ1-5; 9 positions agree with TRBD1. In germline, CDR1 is SGHAT, CDR2 FQNNGV. CDR3 length: 16 amino acids. The J segment lost 4 bases and the V segment lost 4 bases, leaving 8 bases of the junction unmatched. The CDR3 DNA is TGTGCCAGCAGCTCCGGGACAGGGTGGGCAAATCAGCCCCAGCATTTT. The encoded protein is CASSSGTGWANQPQHF.

This clonotype has ten or more counts. The chain employs TRBV25-1 and TRBJ2-5; 10 bases agree with TRBD1. The V gene end was trimmed by 3 bases and the J gene end by 5 bases; junction bases not matched to a gene: 6. CDR1 is MGHDK, CDR2 SYGVNS, per germline. This CDR3 has 15 residues. The CDR3 is CASSDAGDRGETQYF. In DNA form, the CDR3 reads TGTGCCAGCAGTGATGCCGGGGACAGGGGTGAGACCCAGTACTTC.

In its sample, this clonotype was seen many times. This rearrangement joins TRBV20-1 to TRBJ1-6, with D possibly matching TRBD1 (5 bases). Trimming took 4 bases from V and 5 from J, leaving 18 bases between them. Germline-derived CDR1 and CDR2 are DFQATT and SNEGSKA (reference sequence). This CDR3 has 16 amino acids. The CDR3 DNA sequence: TGCAGTGCTACCGATATCCAGGGCGGCCATAATTCACCCCTCCACTTT. Translating it yields CSATDIQGGHNSPLHF.

CDR3 protein: CASSVGGGLDNEQYF. DNA for the CDR3: TGTGCCAGCAGCGTCGGAGGGGGCTTGGATAACGAGCAGTACTTC. This chain connects TRBV7-2 to TRBJ2-7; weak D call: TRBD1 (7 bases). This CDR3 region has 15 residues. Germline lookup yields CDR1 SGHTA and CDR2 FQGNSA. V gave up 5 bases and J gave up 5 bases, with 19 bases separating them. Complete variable domain (other parts from reference TRBV7-2 and TRBJ2-7): GAGVSQSPSNKVTEKGKDVELRCDPISGHTALYWYRQSLGQGLEFLIYFQGNSAPDKSGLPSDRFSAERTGGSVSTLTIQRTQQEDSAVYLCASSVGGGLDNEQYFGPGTRLTVT.

This clonotype was seen a handful of times. The chain couples TRBV7-2 to TRBJ2-7, with D perhaps assigned TRBD1 or TRBD2 (5 bases each). From germline, CDR1 is SGHTA and CDR2 FQGNSA. The CDR3 spans 11 residues. Trimming shortened V by 2 bases and J by 9 bases, and 8 bases separated the two germline ends. The CDR3 nucleotides read TGTGCCAGCAGCTTAAGGGACCTGCAGTACTTC. It translates to CASSLRDLQYF.

V usage is TRBV7-3 and J usage is TRBJ2-5; TRBD1 matches at 12 bases. This CDR3 has 16 amino acids. CDR1 and CDR2 (germline): SGHTA, FQGTGA. V dropped 5 bases and J dropped 7; count of bases not matched to a gene: 11. The CDR3 protein is CASSSTSGTGGGTQYF. The CDR3 DNA is TGTGCCAGCAGCAGCACATCCGGGACAGGGGGCGGGACCCAGTACTTC.